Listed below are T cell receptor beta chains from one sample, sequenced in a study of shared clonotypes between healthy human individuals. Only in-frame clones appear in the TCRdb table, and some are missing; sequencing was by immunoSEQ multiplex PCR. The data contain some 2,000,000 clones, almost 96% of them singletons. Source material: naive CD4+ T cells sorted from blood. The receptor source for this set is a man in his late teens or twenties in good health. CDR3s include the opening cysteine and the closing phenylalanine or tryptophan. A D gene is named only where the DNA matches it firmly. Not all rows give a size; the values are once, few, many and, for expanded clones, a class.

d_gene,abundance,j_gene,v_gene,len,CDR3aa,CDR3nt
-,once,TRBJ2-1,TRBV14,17,CASSPRVGWDAYNEQFF,TGTGCCAGCAGCCCAAGAGTAGGGTGGGATGCCTACAATGAGCAGTTCTTC
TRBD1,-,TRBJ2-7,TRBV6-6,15,CASSTAGQGNYEQYF,TGTGCCAGCAGTACCGCGGGACAGGGAAACTACGAGCAGTACTTC
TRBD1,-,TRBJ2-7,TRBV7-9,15,CASSLPGTGTYEQYF,TGTGCCAGCAGCTTACCGGGGACAGGAACCTACGAGCAGTACTTC
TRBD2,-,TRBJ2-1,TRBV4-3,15,CASSQLGRGGNEQFF,TGCGCCAGCAGCCAACTCGGACGCGGGGGGAATGAGCAGTTCTTC
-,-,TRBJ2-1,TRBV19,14,CASSTTRSYNEQFF,TGTGCCAGTAGTACGACAAGAAGCTACAATGAGCAGTTCTTC
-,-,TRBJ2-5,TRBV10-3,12,CAINREGETQYF,TGTGCCATCAACAGGGAAGGAGAGACCCAGTACTTC
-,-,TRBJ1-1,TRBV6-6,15,CASSYSTVTLWEAFF,TGTGCCAGCAGTTACTCGACTGTAACACTTTGGGAAGCTTTCTTT
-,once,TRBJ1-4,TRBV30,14,CVWTRPDGNEKLFF,TGTGTCTGGACCCGGCCGGACGGTAATGAAAAACTGTTTTTT
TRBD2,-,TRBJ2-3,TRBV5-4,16,CASSASLAAGTDTQYF,TGTGCCAGCAGCGCCTCACTAGCGGCCGGCACAGATACGCAGTATTTT
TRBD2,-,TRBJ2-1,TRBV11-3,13,CASSSGGYNEQFF,TGTGCCAGCAGCTCGGGGGGGTACAATGAGCAGTTCTTC
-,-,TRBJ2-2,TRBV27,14,CASSLIRNTGELFF,TGTGCCAGCAGTTTAATCAGGAACACCGGGGAGCTGTTTTTT
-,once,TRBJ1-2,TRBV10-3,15,CAISEPSDRSYGYTF,TGTGCCATCAGTGAGCCATCAGACAGGAGCTATGGCTACACCTTC
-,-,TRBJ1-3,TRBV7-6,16,CASSLGRLSSGNTIYF,TGTGCCAGCAGCTTAGGCAGGCTGAGCTCTGGAAACACCATATATTTT
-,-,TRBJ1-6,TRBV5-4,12,CASSLDSSPLHF,TGTGCCAGCAGCTTGGACTCTTCACCCCTCCACTTT
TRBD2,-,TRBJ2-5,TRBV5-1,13,CASSPGLEETQYF,TGCGCCAGCAGCCCCGGACTAGAGGAGACCCAGTACTTC
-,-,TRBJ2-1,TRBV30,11,CAWSSKGEQFF,TGTGCCTGGAGTTCGAAGGGGGAGCAGTTCTTC
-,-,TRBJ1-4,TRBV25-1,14,CASAFGGANEKLFF,TGTGCCAGCGCCTTTGGGGGGGCTAATGAAAAACTGTTTTTT
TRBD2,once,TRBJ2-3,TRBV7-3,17,CASSSRLAGGSTDTQYF,TGTGCCAGCAGCTCACGACTAGCGGGGGGAAGCACAGATACGCAGTATTTT
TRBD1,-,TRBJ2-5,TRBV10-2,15,CASSDYLGGRETQYF,TGCGCCAGCAGTGACTACTTAGGGGGCCGGGAGACCCAGTACTTC
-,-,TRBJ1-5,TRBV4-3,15,CASSQGTVSNQPQHF,TGCGCCAGCAGCCAAGGGACAGTTAGCAATCAGCCCCAGCATTTT
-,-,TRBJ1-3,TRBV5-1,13,CASSLEALDTIYF,TGCGCCAGCAGCTTGGAGGCGTTGGACACCATATATTTT
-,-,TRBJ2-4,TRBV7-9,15,CASSPQGSAKNIQYF,TGTGCCAGCAGCCCGCAGGGGAGCGCCAAAAACATTCAGTACTTC
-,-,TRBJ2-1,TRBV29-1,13,CSVQILGFSEQFF,TGCAGCGTCCAAATCCTAGGATTCAGTGAGCAGTTCTTC
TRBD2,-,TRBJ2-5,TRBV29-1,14,CSVAPGSGGETQYF,TGCAGCGTAGCCCCGGGGAGCGGGGGGGAGACCCAGTACTTC
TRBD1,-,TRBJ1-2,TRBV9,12,CASKDRVYGYTF,TGTGCCAGTAAGGACAGGGTCTATGGCTACACCTTC
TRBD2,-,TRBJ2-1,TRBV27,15,CASSLTSGSRNEQFF,TGTGCCAGCAGCCTAACTAGCGGGAGTCGGAATGAGCAGTTCTTC
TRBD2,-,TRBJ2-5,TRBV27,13,CASSSGTSGAQYF,TGTGCCAGCAGTTCCGGGACTAGCGGGGCCCAGTACTTC
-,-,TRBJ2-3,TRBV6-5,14,CASSPGRETDTQYF,TGTGCCAGCAGCCCAGGACGGGAAACAGATACGCAGTATTTT
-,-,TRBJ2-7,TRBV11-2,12,CASSTSSYEQYF,TGTGCCAGCAGCACCAGCTCCTACGAGCAGTACTTC